The 9 T cell receptor beta chains given below trace back to one sample, sequenced in a study of T cells after yellow fever vaccination. MiXCR, applied by TCRdb to the 5' RACE reads, yields one record per CDR3 protein. This sample has fewer than 650,000 distinct CDR3 sequences; around a fifth occur once, and the top ten carry 16%. Sequencing was performed on PBMCs, taken about 21 days after the first yellow fever vaccination. The receptors originated from a man between 18 and 35 years old who received the YFV17D yellow fever vaccine.

This clonotype was counted only a few times. The chain is built from TRBV7-2 and TRBJ1-5; 9 bases are shared with TRBD1. Trimming took 5 bases from V and 6 from J; bases not matched to a gene: 11. The CDR3 runs to 16 residues. Per germline, CDR1 SGHTA and CDR2 FQGNSA. The DNA of the CDR3 is TGTGCCAGCAGCGCGGACTCCGGGACAGGGCTTCAGCCCCAGCATTTT. This encodes CASSADSGTGLQPQHF.

The chain is built from TRBV20-1 and TRBJ2-3; 14 bases are shared with TRBD2. Unmatched junction bases numbered 11, after V lost 3 bases and J lost 0 bases. The V gene's germline CDR1 is DFQATT and CDR2 SNEGSKA (reference sequence). The CDR3 has 19 residues. CDR3: CSASFFGLAGGPSTDTQYF. CDR3 in DNA: TGCAGTGCTAGTTTTTTCGGACTAGCGGGGGGACCAAGCACAGATACGCAGTATTTT.

This clonotype was counted many times. The V call is TRBV12-3 or TRBV12-4, the J call TRBJ2-7, with 8 bases fitting TRBD1. There are 14 residues in the CDR3. V lost 5 bases and J lost 2; bases outside the gene matches: 5. CDR3 protein: CASSPRTGTYEQYF. For the CDR3, the DNA is TGTGCCAGCAGTCCACGGACAGGGACCTACGAGCAGTACTTC.

This clonotype occurred a few times. This chain connects TRBV7-2 to TRBJ2-5; TRBD2 is a possible D gene (6 bases). Trimming stripped 7 bases from V and 0 bases from J, with 12 bases between. The CDR3 length is 14 residues. CDR1 is SGHTA, CDR2 FQGNSA, per germline. The CDR3 nucleotides read TGTGCCAGCACGGGGGATCGGTACCAAGAGACCCAGTACTTC. This codes for CASTGDRYQETQYF.

The sample holds a few counts of this clonotype. The V gene is TRBV7-2, the J gene TRBJ2-1; 8 nucleotides line up with TRBD2. The CDR3 runs 14 residues. The V gene's germline CDR1 is SGHTA and CDR2 FQGNSA. V lost 8 bases to trimming and J lost 8 bases; unmatched junction nucleotides: 11. CDR3 amino acids: CASRTRLARDEQFF. In nucleotides, the CDR3 is TGTGCCAGCCGTACCCGACTAGCGCGGGATGAGCAGTTCTTC.

The chain carries TRBV9 and TRBJ2-1, with D maybe TRBD2 (6 bases). Trimming removed 3 bases from V and 0 bases from J, with 13 bases in between. This CDR3 has 16 residues. Germline loops: CDR1 SGDLS, CDR2 YYNGEE. CDR3 loop: CASSALAPSSYNEQFF. For the CDR3, the DNA is TGTGCCAGCAGCGCCCTAGCGCCGAGCTCCTACAATGAGCAGTTCTTC. Filled out from reference TRBV9 and TRBJ2-1, the complete variable domain reads DSGVTQTPKHLITATGQRVTLRCSPRSGDLSVYWYQQSLDQGLQFLIQYYNGEERAKGNILERFSAQQFPDLHSELNLSSLELGDSALYFCASSALAPSSYNEQFFGPGTRLTVL.

In nucleotides, the CDR3 is TGTGCCAGCAGCCCCCTGGCAGGAGCACAAGAGACCCAGTACTTC. It is translated as CASSPLAGAQETQYF. The genes are TRBV7-9 and TRBJ2-5; no reliable D call. Trimming took off 5 bases at V and 2 bases at J, with 15 bases between the two ends. Germline V gene sequence: CDR1 SEHNR, CDR2 FQNEAQ (reference sequence). There are 15 residues in the CDR3.

This clonotype was recorded once. An end of the junction differs from the germline gene, which may be a read error. The CDR3 DNA is TGTGCCAGCAGTATTAGCAATAAGCCCCAGCATTTT. This gives the protein CASSISNKPQHF. J is TRBJ1-5 and V is TRBV6-2 or TRBV6-3, with no clear D. This CDR3 is 12 amino acids long. From germline, CDR1 is MNHEY and CDR2 SVGEGT.

This clonotype was observed a few times. The chain uses TRBV20-1 and TRBJ2-1, with D perhaps given as TRBD1 or TRBD2 (6 bases each). Trimming cost V 3 bases and J 7 bases, with 16 bases left between them. Germline V gene lookup returns CDR1 DFQATT and CDR2 SNEGSKA (reference sequence). This CDR3 region has 14 residues. CDR3 coding DNA: TGCAGTGCTAGGGAGGGGGTCAGGTTGAATGAGCAGTTCTTC. Residues: CSAREGVRLNEQFF.